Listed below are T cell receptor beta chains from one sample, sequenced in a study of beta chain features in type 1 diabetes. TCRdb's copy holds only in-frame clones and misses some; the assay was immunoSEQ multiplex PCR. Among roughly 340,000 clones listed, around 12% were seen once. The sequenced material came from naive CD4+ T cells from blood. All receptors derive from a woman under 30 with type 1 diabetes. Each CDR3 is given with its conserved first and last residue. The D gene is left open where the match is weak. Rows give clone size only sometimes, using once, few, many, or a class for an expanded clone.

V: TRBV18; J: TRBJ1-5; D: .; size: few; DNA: TGTGCCAGCTCAGCAACTGAGAGCAATCAGCCCCAGCATTTT; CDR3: CASSATESNQPQHF
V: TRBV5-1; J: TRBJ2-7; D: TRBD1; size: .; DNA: TGCGCCAGCAGCTCAGGACAGGGAGGTGAGCAGTACTTC; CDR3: CASSSGQGGEQYF
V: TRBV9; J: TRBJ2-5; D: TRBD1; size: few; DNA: TGTGCCAGCAGCCTTAGCCTCGGACAGGGGGGCGAGGAGACCCAGTACTTC; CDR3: CASSLSLGQGGEETQYF
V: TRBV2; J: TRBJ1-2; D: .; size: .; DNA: TGTGCCAGCAGTGTTGCTGGGTACAGCTATGGCTACACCTTC; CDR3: CASSVAGYSYGYTF
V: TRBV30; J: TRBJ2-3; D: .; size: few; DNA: TGTGCCTGGAGTGTACTTTTTCCAGATACGCAGTATTTT; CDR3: CAWSVLFPDTQYF
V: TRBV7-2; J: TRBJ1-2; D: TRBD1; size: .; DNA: TGTGCCAGTCACCAGGGGGACTATGGCTACACCTTC; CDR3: CASHQGDYGYTF
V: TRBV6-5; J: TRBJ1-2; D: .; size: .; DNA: TGTGCCAGCAGTTACTTGGCGGCCGCCGGCCATGGCTACACCTTC; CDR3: CASSYLAAAGHGYTF
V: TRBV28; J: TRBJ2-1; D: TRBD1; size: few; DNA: TGTGCCAGCATTAAGGGGGCCCCCTACAATGAGCAGTTCTTC; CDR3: CASIKGAPYNEQFF
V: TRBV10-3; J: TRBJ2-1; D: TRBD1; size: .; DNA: TGTGCCTCGTACCGGACAGGGGACAATGAGCAGTTCTTC; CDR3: CASYRTGDNEQFF
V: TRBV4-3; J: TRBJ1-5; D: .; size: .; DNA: TGCGCCAGCAGCCTCGGACTTGATAGTCAGCCCCAGCATTTT; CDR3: CASSLGLDSQPQHF
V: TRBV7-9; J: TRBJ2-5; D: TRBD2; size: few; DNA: TGTGCCAGCAGGCGACTAGCGGGAGGGGAGACCCAGTACTTC; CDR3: CASRRLAGGETQYF
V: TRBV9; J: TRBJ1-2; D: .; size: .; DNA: TGTGCCAGCAGCGTAGGCGGCCAGGGGAACTATGGCTACACCTTC; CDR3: CASSVGGQGNYGYTF
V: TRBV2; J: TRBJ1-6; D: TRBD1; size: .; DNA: TGTGCCAGCAGTTACAGGGGAGGTTGGGATTCACCCCTCCACTTT; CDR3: CASSYRGGWDSPLHF
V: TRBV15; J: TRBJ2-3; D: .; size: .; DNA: TGTGCCACCAGCAGAGCAATCCGCACCAGCGGAGATACGCAGTATTTT; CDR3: CATSRAIRTSGDTQYF
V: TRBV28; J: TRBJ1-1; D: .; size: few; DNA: TGTGCCAGCAGAGTGGGAGGGGGGATGAACACTGAAGCTTTCTTT; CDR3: CASRVGGGMNTEAFF
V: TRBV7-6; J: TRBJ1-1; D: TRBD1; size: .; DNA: TGTGCCAGCAGCCGGGACAGGAACACTGAAGCTTTCTTT; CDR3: CASSRDRNTEAFF
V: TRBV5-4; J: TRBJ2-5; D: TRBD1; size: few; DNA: TGTGCCAGCAGCCCGGCGGGACAGGCCCAAGAGACCCAGTACTTC; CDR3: CASSPAGQAQETQYF
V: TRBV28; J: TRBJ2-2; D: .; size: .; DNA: TGTGCCAGCACCTTCTACACCGGGGAGCTGTTTTTT; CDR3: CASTFYTGELFF
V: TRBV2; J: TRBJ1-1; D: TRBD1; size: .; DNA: TGTGCCAGCACGCTGCGCGGGCAGGGGGGCACTGAAGCTTTCTTT; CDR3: CASTLRGQGGTEAFF
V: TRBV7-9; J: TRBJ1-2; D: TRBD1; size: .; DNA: TGTGCCAGCAGCTTAGAGGTCGCGGGACAGGGGTATGGCTACACCTTC; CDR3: CASSLEVAGQGYGYTF
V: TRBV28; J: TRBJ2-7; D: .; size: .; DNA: TGTGCCAGCACCCACGGGGTCTTATACGAGCAGTACTTC; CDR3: CASTHGVLYEQYF
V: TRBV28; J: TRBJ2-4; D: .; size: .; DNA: TGTGCCAGCAGTTTACAGGGCATTCAGTACTTC; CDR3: CASSLQGIQYF
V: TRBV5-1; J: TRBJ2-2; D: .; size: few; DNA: TGCGCCAGCAGCTCCTTCGGGGACACCGGGGAGCTGTTTTTT; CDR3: CASSSFGDTGELFF
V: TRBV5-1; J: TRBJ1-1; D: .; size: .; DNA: TGCGCCAGCAGCACCATGTCACGGGGGGACACTGAAGCTTTCTTT; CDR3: CASSTMSRGDTEAFF
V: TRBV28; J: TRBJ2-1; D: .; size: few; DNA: TGTGCCAGTCGTCTGGCGGTGGGTGAGCAGTTCTTC; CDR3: CASRLAVGEQFF
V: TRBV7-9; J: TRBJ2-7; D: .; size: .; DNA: TGTGCCAGCAGCTTAGATGGGTGGACGAATGGTGGAGGAACCTACGAGCAGTACTTC; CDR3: CASSLDGWTNGGGTYEQYF
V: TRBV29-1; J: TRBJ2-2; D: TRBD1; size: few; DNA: TGCAGCGTGGGACAGGGGCGGGGAACCGGGGAGCTGTTTTTT; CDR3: CSVGQGRGTGELFF
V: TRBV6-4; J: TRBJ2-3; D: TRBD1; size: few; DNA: TGTGCCAGCAGCAGGGGGCCCACAGATACGCAGTATTTT; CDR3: CASSRGPTDTQYF
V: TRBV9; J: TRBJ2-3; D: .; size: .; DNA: TGTGCCAGCAGCGTGCGACTAGGGACAGATACGCAGTATTTT; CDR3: CASSVRLGTDTQYF
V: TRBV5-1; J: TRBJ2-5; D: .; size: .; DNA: TGCGCCAGCAGCTTGGGTGGGTCTAGCTGGTACCAAGAGACCCAGTACTTC; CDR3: CASSLGGSSWYQETQYF
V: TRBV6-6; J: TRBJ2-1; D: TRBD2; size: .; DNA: TGTGCCAGCACCACGGAGATAGCGGGACACAATGAGCAGTTCTTC; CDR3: CASTTEIAGHNEQFF
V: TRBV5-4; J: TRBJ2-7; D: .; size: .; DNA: TGTGCCAGCAGCTTTGCCTCGAGTCGGACCAGCGGCGAGCAGTACTTC; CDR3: CASSFASSRTSGEQYF
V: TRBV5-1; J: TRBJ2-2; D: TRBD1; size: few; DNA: TGCGCCAGCAGCGAGGGGGCGCCCGGGGAGCTGTTTTTT; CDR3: CASSEGAPGELFF
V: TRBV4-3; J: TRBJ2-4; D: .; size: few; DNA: TGCGCCAGCAGCCAAGATCGTGGGACAGCGGGAAACATTCAGTACTTC; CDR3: CASSQDRGTAGNIQYF
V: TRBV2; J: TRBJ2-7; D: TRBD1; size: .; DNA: TGTGCCAGCAGCCGACAGGGATCCTACGAGCAGTACTTC; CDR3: CASSRQGSYEQYF
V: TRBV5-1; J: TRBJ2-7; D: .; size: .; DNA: TGCGCCAGCAGAACACGCACAGGGTCGGAGCAGTACTTC; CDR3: CASRTRTGSEQYF
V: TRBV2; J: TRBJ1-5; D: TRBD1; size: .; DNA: TGTGCCAGCAGTTGGACAGGGCAAAATCAGCCCCAGCATTTT; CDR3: CASSWTGQNQPQHF
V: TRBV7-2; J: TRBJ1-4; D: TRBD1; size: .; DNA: TGTGCCAGCAGCCCCGGACAGGGCCGTAATGAAAAACTGTTTTTT; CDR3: CASSPGQGRNEKLFF
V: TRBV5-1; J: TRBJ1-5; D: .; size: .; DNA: TGCGCCAGCAGCCAAGGGGATTCGGGTCAGCCCCAGCATTTT; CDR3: CASSQGDSGQPQHF
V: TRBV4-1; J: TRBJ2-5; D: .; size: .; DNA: TGCGCCAGCAGCCGACAAGGCTCGCAAGAGACCCAGTACTTC; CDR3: CASSRQGSQETQYF
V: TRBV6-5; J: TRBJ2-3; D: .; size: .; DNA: TGTGCCAGCAGTTACTCTTCTCCTATCACAGATACGCAGTATTTT; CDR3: CASSYSSPITDTQYF
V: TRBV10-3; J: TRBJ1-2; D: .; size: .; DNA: TGTGCCATCAGTGGGCGGGAGCACTATGGCTACACCTTC; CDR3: CAISGREHYGYTF
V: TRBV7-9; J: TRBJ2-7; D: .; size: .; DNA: TGTGCCAGCAGCTTAGAATTTACAGCCTACGAGCAGTACTTC; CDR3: CASSLEFTAYEQYF
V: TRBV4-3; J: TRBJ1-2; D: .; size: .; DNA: TGCGCCAGCAGCCAAGGGAGACAGGCGGGCTACACCTTC; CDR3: CASSQGRQAGYTF
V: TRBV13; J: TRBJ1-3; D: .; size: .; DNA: TGTGCCAGCAGCTTAAGGGGGTCCTCTGGAAACACCATATATTTT; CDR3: CASSLRGSSGNTIYF
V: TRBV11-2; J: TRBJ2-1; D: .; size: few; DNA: TGTGCCAGCAGCTCAACGATACCACAGGGTAACAATGAGCAGTTCTTC; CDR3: CASSSTIPQGNNEQFF
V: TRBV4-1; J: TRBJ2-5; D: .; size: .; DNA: TGCGCCAGCAGCCAAGACAGACAAGAGACCCAGTACTTC; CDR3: CASSQDRQETQYF
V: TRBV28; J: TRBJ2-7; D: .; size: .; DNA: TGTGCCAGCAGGGACACCACCTACGAGCAGTACTTC; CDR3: CASRDTTYEQYF
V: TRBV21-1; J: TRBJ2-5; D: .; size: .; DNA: TGTGCCAGCAGCATGAGATTACTAGCGGGAGGGGAAGAGACCCAGTACTTC; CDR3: CASSMRLLAGGEETQYF
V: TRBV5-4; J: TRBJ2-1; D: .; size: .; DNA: TGTGCCAGCAGCTCCGGGAAGAGGGCCGTGAGTTCTGAGCAGTTCTTC; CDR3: CASSSGKRAVSSEQFF